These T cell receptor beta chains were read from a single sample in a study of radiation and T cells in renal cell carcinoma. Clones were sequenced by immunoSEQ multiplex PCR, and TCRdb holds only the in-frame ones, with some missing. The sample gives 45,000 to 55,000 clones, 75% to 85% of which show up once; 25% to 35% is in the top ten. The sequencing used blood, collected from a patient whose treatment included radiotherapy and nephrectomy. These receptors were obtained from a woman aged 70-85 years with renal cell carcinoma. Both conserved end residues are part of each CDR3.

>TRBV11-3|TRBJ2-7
CASSLGQGITYEQYF
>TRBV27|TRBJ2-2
CASSRWQNTGELFF
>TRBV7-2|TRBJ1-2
CASSLWDLTYGYTF
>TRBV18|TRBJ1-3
CASYQTGGNTIYF
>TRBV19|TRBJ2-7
CASSPRGGQGPTIGQYF
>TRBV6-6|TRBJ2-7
CASSYSTGVSYEQYF
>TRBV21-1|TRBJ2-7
CASTPIQPFLEGRTGSYYEQYF
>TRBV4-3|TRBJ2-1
CASSQGISEHNEQFF
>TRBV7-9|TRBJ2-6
CASSRDRGSGANVLTF
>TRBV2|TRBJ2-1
CASSESGSSYNEQFF
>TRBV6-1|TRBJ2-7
CASSDVVSYEQYF
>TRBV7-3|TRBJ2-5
CASSLDAASGETQYF
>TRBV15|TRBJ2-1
CATSRGTGDSYNEQFF
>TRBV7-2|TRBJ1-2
CASSRAMEGGGYTF